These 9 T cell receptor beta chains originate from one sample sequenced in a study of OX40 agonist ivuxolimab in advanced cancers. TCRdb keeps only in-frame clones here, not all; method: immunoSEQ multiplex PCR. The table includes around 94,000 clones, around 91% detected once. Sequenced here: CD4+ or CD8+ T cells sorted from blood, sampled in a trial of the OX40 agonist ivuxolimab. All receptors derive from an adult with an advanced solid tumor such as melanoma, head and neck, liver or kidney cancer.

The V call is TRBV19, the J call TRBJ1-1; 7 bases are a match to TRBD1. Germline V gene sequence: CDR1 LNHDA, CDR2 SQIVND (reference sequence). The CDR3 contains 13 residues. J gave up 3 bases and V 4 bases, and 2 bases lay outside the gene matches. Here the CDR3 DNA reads TGTGCCAGTAGTAATACAGGGGACACTGAAGCTTTCTTT. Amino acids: CASSNTGDTEAFF. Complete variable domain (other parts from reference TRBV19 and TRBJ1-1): DGGITQSPKYLFRKEGQNVTLSCEQNLNHDAMYWYRQDPGQGLRLIYYSQIVNDFQKGDIAEGYSVSREKKESFPLTVTSAQKNPTAFYLCASSNTGDTEAFFGQGTRLTVV.

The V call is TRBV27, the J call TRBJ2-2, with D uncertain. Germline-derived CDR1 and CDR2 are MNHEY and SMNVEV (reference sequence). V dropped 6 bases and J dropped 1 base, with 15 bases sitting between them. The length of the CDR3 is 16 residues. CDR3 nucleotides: TGTGCCAGCAGATCGACCCCGGAGCAGAACACCGGGGAGCTGTTTTTT. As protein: CASRSTPEQNTGELFF.

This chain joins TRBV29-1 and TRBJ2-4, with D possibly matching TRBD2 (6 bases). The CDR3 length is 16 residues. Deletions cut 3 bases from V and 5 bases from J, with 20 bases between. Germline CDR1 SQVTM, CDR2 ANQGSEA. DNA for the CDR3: TGCAGCGTTGAGGGGGGTGAGGGTGACATAGAAAACATTCAGTACTTC. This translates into CSVEGGEGDIENIQYF.

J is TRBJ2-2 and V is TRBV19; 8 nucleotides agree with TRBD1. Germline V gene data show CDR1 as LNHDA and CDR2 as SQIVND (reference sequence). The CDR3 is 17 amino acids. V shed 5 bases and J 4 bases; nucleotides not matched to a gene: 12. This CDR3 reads CASSLGGPGGFTGELFF. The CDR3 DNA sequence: TGTGCCAGTAGTTTGGGCGGCCCAGGGGGCTTCACCGGGGAGCTGTTTTTT.

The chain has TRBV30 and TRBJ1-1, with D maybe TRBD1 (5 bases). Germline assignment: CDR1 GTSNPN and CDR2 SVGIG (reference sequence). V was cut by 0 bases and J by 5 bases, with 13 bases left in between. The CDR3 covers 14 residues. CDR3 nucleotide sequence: TGTGCCTGGAGTGTACGTATGGGGGGAACTGAAGCTTTCTTT. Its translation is CAWSVRMGGTEAFF.

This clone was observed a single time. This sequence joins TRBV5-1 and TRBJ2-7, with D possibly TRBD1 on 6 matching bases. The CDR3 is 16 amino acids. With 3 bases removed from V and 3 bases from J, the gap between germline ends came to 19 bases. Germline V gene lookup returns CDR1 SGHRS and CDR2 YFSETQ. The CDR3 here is CASSSYRDLGGYEQYF. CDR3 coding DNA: TGCGCCAGCAGCTCGTACAGGGACCTTGGAGGCTACGAGCAGTACTTC. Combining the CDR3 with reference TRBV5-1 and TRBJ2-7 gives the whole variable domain KAGVTQTPRYLIKTRGQQVTLSCSPISGHRSVSWYQQTPGQGLQFLFEYFSETQRNKGNFPGRFSGRQFSNSRSEMNVSTLELGDSALYLCASSSYRDLGGYEQYFGPGTRLTVT.

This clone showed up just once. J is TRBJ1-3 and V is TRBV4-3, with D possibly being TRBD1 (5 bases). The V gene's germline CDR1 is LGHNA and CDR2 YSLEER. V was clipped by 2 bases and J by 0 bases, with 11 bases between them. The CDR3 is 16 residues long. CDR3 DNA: TGCGCCAGCAGCCAACTTGGGGCCGGCTCTGGAAACACCATATATTTT. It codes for CASSQLGAGSGNTIYF.

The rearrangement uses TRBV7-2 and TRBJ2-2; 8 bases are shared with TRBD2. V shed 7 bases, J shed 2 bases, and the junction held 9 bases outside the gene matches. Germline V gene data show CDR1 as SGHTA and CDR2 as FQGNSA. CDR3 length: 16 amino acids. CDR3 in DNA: TGTGCCAGCACCGGGGGGGTGACACTTAACACCGGGGAGCTGTTTTTT. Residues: CASTGGVTLNTGELFF.

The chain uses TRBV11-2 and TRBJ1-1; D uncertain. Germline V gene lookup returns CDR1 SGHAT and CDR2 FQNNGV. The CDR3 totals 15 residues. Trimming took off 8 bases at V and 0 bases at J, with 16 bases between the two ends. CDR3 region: CASRPPGVVNTEAFF. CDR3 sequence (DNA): TGTGCCAGCCGCCCCCCCGGGGTGGTGAACACTGAAGCTTTCTTT.